The clone carrying this TCR beta chain has only a few counts. Its specificity is unknown. Profiling that covered TCR beta VDJ and CDR3 relied on genomic DNA as its template. TCRdb recomputed calls from the reads with MiXCR, one row per CDR3 protein. The data contain hundreds of thousands of distinct CDR3 sequences, around 46% of them seen just once; the ten biggest clones take up 7% to 9.5%. Patients who underwent sequencing had shown CD8+CD57+ cell expansion by flow cytometry. Sampling of blood occurred while the patients had still received no therapy. The sample is drawn from a study of CD8+CD57+ T cells in acquired aplastic anemia. At the level of the study: An average of 3.2 ug of DNA was obtained from sorted CD4+ and CD8+ cells.

The CDR3 length is 13 residues. V was clipped by 0 bases and J by 6 bases, with 9 bases between them. The germline V gene encodes CDR1 SGDLS and CDR2 YYNGEE. Study-wide points: Controls and patients did not differ significantly in CD8+ Simpson's diversity. Patients had around 30 CD8+ CDR3 sequences in common with controls (the shared set).

The V gene is TRBV9, the J gene TRBJ1-2, with a tentative D call TRBD1 (5 bases). The specimen was sorted CD4+, CD8+, or CD8+CD57+ T cells (not recorded which) from PBMCs. The TCR originated in a human donor with aplastic anemia. CDR3 sequence: CASSVGQGDGYTF. For the CDR3, the DNA is TGTGCCAGCAGCGTAGGTCAGGGTGATGGCTACACCTTC.